The following is a T cell receptor beta chain sequence with its context. The antigen remains unidentified. The method was immunoSEQ multiplex PCR; TCRdb's version includes in-frame clones alone and lacks a portion of them. This sample has 2 million to 2.5 million clones, with 95% found just once. The data originate from a study of shared clonotypes between healthy human individuals. General study findings and limits: Researchers found naive subsets generally carried larger estimated richness than memory subsets.

The specimen was naive CD4+ T cells sorted from blood. Subset here: CD45RA+ positively selected. The sequence was obtained from a man younger than 35 in good health.

The CDR3 DNA reads as TGTGCCAGCAGCTTAGGGACTAGCGGGACGGCTTACGAGCAGTACTTC. Its translation: CASSLGTSGTAYEQYF. The rearrangement joins TRBV7-2 to TRBJ2-7; 12 positions match TRBD2. Trimming at V came to 1 base and at J to 4 bases, leaving 5 bases not matched to a gene. The germline V gene encodes CDR1 SGHTA and CDR2 FQGNSA. This CDR3 is 16 amino acids long.